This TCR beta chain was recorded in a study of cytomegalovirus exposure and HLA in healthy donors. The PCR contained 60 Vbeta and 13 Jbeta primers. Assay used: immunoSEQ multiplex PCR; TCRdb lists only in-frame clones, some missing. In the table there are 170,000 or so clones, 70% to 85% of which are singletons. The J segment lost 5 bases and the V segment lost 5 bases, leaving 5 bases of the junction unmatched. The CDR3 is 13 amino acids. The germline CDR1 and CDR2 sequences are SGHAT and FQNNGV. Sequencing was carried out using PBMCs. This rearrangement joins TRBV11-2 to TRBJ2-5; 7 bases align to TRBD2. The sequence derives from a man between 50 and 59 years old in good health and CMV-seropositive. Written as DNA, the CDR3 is TGTGCCAGCAGCCGGGGGGACTTCGAGACCCAGTACTTC. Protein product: CASSRGDFETQYF.